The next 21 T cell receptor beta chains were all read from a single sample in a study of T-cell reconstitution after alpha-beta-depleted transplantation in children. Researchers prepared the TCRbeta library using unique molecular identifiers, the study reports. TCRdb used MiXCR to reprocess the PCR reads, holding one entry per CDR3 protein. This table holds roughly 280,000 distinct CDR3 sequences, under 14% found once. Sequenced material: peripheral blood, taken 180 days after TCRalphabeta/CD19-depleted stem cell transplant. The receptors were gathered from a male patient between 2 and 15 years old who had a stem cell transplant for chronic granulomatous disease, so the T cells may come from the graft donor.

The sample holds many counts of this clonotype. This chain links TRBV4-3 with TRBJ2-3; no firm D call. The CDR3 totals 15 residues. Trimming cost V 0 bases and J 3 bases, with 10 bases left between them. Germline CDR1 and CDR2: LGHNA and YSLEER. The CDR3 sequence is CASSQEDPSTDTQYF. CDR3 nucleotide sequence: TGCGCCAGCAGCCAAGAGGACCCTTCTACAGATACGCAGTATTTT.

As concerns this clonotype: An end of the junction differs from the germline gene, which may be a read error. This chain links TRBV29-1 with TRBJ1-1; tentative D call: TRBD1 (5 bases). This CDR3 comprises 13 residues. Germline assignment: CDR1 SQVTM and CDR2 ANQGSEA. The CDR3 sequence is CSVEGRMNTEASF. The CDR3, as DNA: TGCAGCGTTGAGGGACGTATGAACACTGAAGCTTCCTTT.

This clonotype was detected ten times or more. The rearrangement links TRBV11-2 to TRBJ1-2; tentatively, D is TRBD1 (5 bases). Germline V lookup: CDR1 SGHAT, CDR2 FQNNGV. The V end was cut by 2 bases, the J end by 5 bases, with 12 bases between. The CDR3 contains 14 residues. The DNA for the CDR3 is TGTGCCAGCAGCTTATATGGACAACCTTATGGCTACACCTTC. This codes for CASSLYGQPYGYTF.

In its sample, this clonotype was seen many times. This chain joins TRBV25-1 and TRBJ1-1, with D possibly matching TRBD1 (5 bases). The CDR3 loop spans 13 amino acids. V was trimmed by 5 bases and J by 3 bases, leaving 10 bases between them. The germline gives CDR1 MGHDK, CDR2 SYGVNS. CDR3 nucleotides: TGTGCCAGCAGTAAAACGGGGGACACTGAAGCTTTCTTT. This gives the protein CASSKTGDTEAFF.

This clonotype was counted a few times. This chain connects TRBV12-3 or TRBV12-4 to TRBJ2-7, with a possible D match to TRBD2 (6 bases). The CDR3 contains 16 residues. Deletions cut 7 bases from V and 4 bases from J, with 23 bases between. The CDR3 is CASKNDRDSRSYEQYF. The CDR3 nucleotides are TGTGCCAGCAAGAATGATCGGGACTCCCGATCGTACGAGCAGTACTTC.

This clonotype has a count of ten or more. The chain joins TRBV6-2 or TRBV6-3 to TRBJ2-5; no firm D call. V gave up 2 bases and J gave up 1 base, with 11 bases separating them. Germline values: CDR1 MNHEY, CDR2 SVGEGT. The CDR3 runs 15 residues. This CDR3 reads CASSYVRAFQETQYF. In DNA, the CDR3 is TGTGCCAGCAGTTACGTTAGAGCCTTCCAAGAGACCCAGTACTTC.

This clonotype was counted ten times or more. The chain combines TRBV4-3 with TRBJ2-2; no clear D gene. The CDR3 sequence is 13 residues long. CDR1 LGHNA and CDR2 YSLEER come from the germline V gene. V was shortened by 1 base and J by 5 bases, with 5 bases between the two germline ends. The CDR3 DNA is TGCGCCAGCAGCCAAGTAGGGACCGGGGAGCTGTTTTTT. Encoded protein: CASSQVGTGELFF.

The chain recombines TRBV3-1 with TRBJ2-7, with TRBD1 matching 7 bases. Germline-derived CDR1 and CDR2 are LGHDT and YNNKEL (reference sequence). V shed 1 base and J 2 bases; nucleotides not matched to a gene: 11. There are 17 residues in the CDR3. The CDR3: CASSQAECDRVTYEQYF. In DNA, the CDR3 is TGTGCCAGCAGCCAAGCCGAGTGTGACAGGGTAACCTACGAGCAGTACTTC.

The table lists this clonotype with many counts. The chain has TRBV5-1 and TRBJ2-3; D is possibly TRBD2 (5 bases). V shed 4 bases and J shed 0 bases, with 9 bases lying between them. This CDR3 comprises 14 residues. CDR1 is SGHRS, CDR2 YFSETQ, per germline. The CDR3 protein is CASSRLASTDTQYF. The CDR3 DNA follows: TGCGCCAGCAGCAGGCTAGCTAGCACAGATACGCAGTATTTT.

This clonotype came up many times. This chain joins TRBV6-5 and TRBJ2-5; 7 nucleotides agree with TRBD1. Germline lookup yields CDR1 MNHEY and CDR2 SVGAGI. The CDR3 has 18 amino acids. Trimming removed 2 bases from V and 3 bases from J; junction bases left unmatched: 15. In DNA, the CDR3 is TGTGCCAGCAGTTACCTCGGGATAGGGGGCGAGGAAGAAGAGACCCAGTACTTC. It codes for CASSYLGIGGEEEETQYF.

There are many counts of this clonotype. CDR3 in DNA: TGTGCCAGCAGTTACGGGGACAGGAATAATGGCTACACCTTC. This encodes CASSYGDRNNGYTF. The rearrangement links TRBV28 to TRBJ1-2, with 8 bases that match TRBD1. Germline loops: CDR1 MDHEN, CDR2 SYDVKM. Unmatched junction bases numbered 7, after V lost 4 bases and J lost 6 bases. This CDR3 contains 14 residues.

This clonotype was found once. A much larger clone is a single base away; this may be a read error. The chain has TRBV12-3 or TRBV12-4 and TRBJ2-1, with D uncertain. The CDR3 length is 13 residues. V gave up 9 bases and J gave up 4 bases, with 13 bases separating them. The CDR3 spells CASKGSIYNEQFF. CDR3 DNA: TGTGCCAGTAAAGGTTCTATATACAATGAGCAGTTCTTC.

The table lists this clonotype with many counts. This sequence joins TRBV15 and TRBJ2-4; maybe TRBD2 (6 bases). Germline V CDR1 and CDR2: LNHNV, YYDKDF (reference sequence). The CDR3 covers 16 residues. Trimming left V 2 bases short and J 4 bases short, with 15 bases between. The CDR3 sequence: CATSRPFGLLKNIQYF. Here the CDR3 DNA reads TGTGCCACCAGCAGACCCTTTGGACTATTAAAAAACATTCAGTACTTC.

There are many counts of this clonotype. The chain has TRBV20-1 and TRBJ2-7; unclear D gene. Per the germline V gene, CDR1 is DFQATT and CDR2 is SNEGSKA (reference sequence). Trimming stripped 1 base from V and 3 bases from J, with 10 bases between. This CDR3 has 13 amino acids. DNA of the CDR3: TGCAGTGCTAGAGGCATAGGTGACTACGAGCAGTACTTC. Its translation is CSARGIGDYEQYF.

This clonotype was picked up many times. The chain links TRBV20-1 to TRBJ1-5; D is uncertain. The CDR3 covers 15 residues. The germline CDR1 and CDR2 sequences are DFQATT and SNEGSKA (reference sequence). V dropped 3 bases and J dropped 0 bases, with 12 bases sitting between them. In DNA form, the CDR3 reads TGCAGTGCTAGGAGCAGCCAGAATAGCAATCAGCCCCAGCATTTT. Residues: CSARSSQNSNQPQHF.

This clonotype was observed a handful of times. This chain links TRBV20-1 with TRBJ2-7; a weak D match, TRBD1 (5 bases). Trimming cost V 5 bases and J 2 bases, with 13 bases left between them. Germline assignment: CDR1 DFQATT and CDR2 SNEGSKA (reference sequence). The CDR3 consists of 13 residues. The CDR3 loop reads CSALQAETYEQYF. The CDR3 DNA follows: TGCAGTGCTCTACAGGCGGAAACCTACGAGCAGTACTTC.

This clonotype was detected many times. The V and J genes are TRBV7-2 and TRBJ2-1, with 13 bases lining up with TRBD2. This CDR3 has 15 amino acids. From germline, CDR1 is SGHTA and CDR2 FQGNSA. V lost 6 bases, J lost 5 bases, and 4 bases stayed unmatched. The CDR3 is CASRSTSGGDNEQFF. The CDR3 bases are TGTGCCAGCAGATCAACTAGCGGGGGGGACAATGAGCAGTTCTTC.

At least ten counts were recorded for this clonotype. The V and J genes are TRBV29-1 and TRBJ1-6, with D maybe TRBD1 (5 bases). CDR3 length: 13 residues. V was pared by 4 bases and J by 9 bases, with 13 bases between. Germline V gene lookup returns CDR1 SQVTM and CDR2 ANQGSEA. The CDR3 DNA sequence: TGCAGCGTTGGTCTGGGAAGGGGTTCACCCCTCCACTTT. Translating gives CSVGLGRGSPLHF.

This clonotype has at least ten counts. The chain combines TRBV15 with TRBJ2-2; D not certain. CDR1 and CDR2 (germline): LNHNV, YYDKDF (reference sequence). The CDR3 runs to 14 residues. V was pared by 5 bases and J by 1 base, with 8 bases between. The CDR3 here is CATSPRENTGELFF. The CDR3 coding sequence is TGTGCCACCAGCCCCCGCGAGAACACCGGGGAGCTGTTTTTT.

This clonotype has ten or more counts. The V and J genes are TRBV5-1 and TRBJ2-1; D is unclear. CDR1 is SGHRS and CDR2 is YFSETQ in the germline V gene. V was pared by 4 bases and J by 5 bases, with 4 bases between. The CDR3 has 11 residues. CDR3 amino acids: CASSINNEQFF. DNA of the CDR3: TGCGCCAGCAGCATAAACAATGAGCAGTTCTTC.

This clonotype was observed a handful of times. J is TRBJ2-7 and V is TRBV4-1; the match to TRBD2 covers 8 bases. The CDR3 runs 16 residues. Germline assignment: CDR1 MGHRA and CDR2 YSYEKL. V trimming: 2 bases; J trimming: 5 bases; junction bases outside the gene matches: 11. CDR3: CASSQSSGRTKDEQYF. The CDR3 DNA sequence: TGCGCCAGCAGCCAATCAAGCGGGAGAACAAAGGACGAGCAGTACTTC.